Here is one T cell receptor beta chain with its context. Its antigen specificity is not known. Base qualities are missing; no much larger clone stands one base away. Trimming removed 6 bases from V and 3 bases from J, leaving 13 bases between the germline ends. The CDR3 spans 13 residues, from the cysteine through the phenylalanine. Of the read, only the CDR3 DNA is kept; its 39 bases are in frame from base 1. CDR1 SGHKS and CDR2 YYEKEE are derived from the germline V gene (reference sequence). This sample is part of a study of memory B cells and T cells in multiple sclerosis (dated by TCRdb to between 2018 and 2020). About the study as a whole: The study compared TCR beta repertoires of autoproliferating peripheral T cells with brain lesion-infiltrating T cells in multiple sclerosis patients. TCR sequencing included two multiple sclerosis patients for whom either brain lesions at autopsy or brain-infiltrating cells from biopsy were available.

Genomic DNA was extracted, and the immunoSEQ Platform was used to amplify TCRbeta CDR3 regions from that DNA. The immunoSEQ assay used multiplex PCR together with high-throughput sequencing and a bioinformatics pipeline from the vendor. Per the authors' processing: Non-productive sequences and CDR3s shorter than 4 amino acids were removed, and clonotype frequencies were recalculated per sample. Shared clonotypes were identified in immunoSEQ Analyzer 2.0 as identical CDR3 amino acid, V gene and J gene sequences. To normalize repertoire overlap, the number of shared clonotypes was divided by the product of the two clone-set sizes and multiplied by 1000 to give arbitrary units. TCRdb mirrors the immuneACCESS table, restricted to in-frame sequences. Some clones are absent from its copies; in checked studies, under half trace to an unresolved V gene, and the reason for the others is unknown. Clone size and V and J calls were adopted from that table, with D and trimming inferred from the DNA. This sample has some 49,000 clones in its table, and roughly four fifths of those were observed once. The ten largest make up approximately 1.2% of the sample.

On the study overall, not on this receptor specifically: Because clone-set sizes varied across compartments, the counts of shared clonotypes were affected, making normalization necessary.

After CFSE-labeled PBMCs were cultured without any stimulus, the autoproliferating (CFSEdim) and non-proliferating (CFSEhi) T cell fractions were each sequenced on their own. In total, roughly 5x10^7 CFSE-labeled PBMCs were cultured without stimulus for six to eight days, after which replicate wells were pooled. PBMCs were labeled with approximately 0.5 uM CFSE and cultured in serum-free AIM-V medium without exogenous stimuli. PBMCs were obtained by Ficoll density gradient centrifugation and kept cryopreserved until use. Using a FACSAria III, live 7-AAD-negative cells were sorted, then washed with PBS and stored frozen at -80 degrees C as dry pellets.

Sequenced: PBMCs from blood kept in culture. The sequence derives from a human donor with multiple sclerosis. The V and J segments used are TRBV5-5 and TRBJ2-7; confidence is insufficient to name the D gene. The DNA reads TGTGCCAGCAACATCGGCCCCTACTACGAGCAGTACTTC. It encodes CASNIGPYYEQYF.